The sequence of this T cell receptor beta chain was determined in a study of T cell repertoires in cytomegalovirus infection. Study summary: Both CMV infection and a matching HLA type were indicated by public TCR beta signatures.

Overall study results and limits: Totalled public TCR beta family frequency picked out people who carried CMV plus the relevant HLA.

This CDR3 comprises 14 residues. The germline V and J ends were trimmed by 3 bases and 2 bases, with 10 bases remaining between them. The germline CDR1 and CDR2 sequences are MGHDK and SYGVNS. TCRdb re-analysed the reads in MiXCR, keeping a single row per CDR3 protein. The repertoire consists of around 450,000 distinct CDR3 sequences, with about 11% occurring once and the leading ten covering approximately 10%. Regarding this clonotype: The antigen remains unidentified.

The chain joins TRBV25-1 to TRBJ2-5; TRBD1 might be the D (5 bases). The source is a human donor in good health (CMV status not recorded). Some clones in this sample may be carry-over from other donors' samples. Sequenced material: PBMCs. DNA for the CDR3: TGTGCCAGCAGTGATGACAGAAGACAAGAGACCCAGTACTTC. It translates to CASSDDRRQETQYF.